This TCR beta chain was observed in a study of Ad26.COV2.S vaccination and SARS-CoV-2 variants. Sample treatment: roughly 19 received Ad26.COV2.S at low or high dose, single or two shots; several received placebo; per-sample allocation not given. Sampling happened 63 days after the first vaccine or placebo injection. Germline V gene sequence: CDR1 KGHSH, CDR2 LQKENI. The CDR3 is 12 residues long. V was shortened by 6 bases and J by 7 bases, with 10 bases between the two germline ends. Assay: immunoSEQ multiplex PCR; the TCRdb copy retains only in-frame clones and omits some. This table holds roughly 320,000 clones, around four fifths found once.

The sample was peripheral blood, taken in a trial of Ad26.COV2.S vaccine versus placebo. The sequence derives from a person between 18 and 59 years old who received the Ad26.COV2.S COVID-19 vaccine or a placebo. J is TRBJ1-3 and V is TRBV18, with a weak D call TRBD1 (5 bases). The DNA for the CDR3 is TGTGCCAGCTCGTCAGGGTGGAACACCATATATTTT. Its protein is CASSSGWNTIYF.